The present entry profiles one TCR beta chain with its context. Its antigen is not known. PCR primers comprised 60 Vbeta and 13 Jbeta primers. The table came from immunoSEQ multiplex PCR; TCRdb's copy has only in-frame clones and leaves some out. The repertoire has some 67,000 clones, more than 70% of them found once; the top ten carry 9.7%. The data originate from a study of cytomegalovirus exposure and HLA in healthy donors. Findings and limits, study-wide: A later analysis appeared to link common viral pathogens to several of the most significant clusters.

This CDR3 region has 15 residues. The ends were cut back, 3 bases at V and 2 bases at J, with 13 bases in the middle. Per the germline V gene, CDR1 is KGHSH and CDR2 is LQKENI. Source material: PBMCs. The chain links TRBV18 to TRBJ2-5; possibly TRBD1 for D (6 bases). This TCR came from a man aged 40-49 years in good health and CMV-seronegative. CDR3 in DNA: TGTGCCAGCTCACCCTGGGGGCCCCCACAAGAGACCCAGTACTTC. Translated, it gives CASSPWGPPQETQYF.